A selection of T cell receptor beta chains follows, all from one sample in a study of T cell repertoires in cytomegalovirus infection. One entry per CDR3 protein results from TCRdb running MiXCR on the reads. Here the sample spans roughly 81,000 distinct CDR3 sequences, about 4% being singletons. The specimen was PBMCs. These receptors were taken from a human donor in good health (CMV status not recorded). Some clones in this sample may be carry-over from other donors' samples. CDR3s include the opening cysteine and the closing phenylalanine or tryptophan. A D gene is named only where the DNA matches it firmly. Each size is once, few, many, or a class for an expanded clone.

clone size: many; J gene: TRBJ1-2; D gene: NA; V gene: TRBV6-5; CDR3 DNA: TGTGCCAGCACCTACCCCGTTGCAAGCTATGGCTACACCTTC; CDR3 protein: CASTYPVASYGYTF
clone size: many; J gene: TRBJ2-3; D gene: NA; V gene: TRBV6-1; CDR3 DNA: TGTGCCAGCAGTGTGTCTCGGGGCCCAGATACGCAGTATTTT; CDR3 protein: CASSVSRGPDTQYF
clone size: many; J gene: TRBJ1-5; D gene: NA; V gene: TRBV20-1; CDR3 DNA: TGCAGTGCTAGAGACCGGGACGAAGGTTACCAGCCCCAGCATTTT; CDR3 protein: CSARDRDEGYQPQHF
clone size: many; J gene: TRBJ2-5; D gene: NA; V gene: TRBV5-3; CDR3 DNA: TGTGCCAGCAGCTTGGAAAGGGGGGATGGCGAGACCCAGTACTTC; CDR3 protein: CASSLERGDGETQYF
clone size: many; J gene: TRBJ2-3; D gene: TRBD1; V gene: TRBV7-2; CDR3 DNA: TGTGCCAGCAGCTTAGGGGACTCCGGGACAGGGGGCCGGACAGATACGCAGTATTTT; CDR3 protein: CASSLGDSGTGGRTDTQYF
clone size: many; J gene: TRBJ2-7; D gene: NA; V gene: TRBV19; CDR3 DNA: TGTGCCACCACTAGGGATAACGGGGACGAGCAGTACTTC; CDR3 protein: CATTRDNGDEQYF
clone size: many; J gene: TRBJ2-1; D gene: TRBD1; V gene: TRBV10-3; CDR3 DNA: TGTGCCATCAGTGAGTCGGATTACCCCGGGACAGGGCTTTACAATGAGCAGTTCTTC; CDR3 protein: CAISESDYPGTGLYNEQFF
clone size: many; J gene: TRBJ1-4; D gene: NA; V gene: TRBV6-6; CDR3 DNA: TGTGCCAGCAGTTACTCCCAGAGAAGTGAAAAACTGTTTTTT; CDR3 protein: CASSYSQRSEKLFF
clone size: many; J gene: TRBJ2-1; D gene: NA; V gene: TRBV20-1; CDR3 DNA: TGCAGTGCTAGCCGGGGGCGCAATGAGCAGTTCTTC; CDR3 protein: CSASRGRNEQFF
clone size: many; J gene: TRBJ1-6; D gene: TRBD1; V gene: TRBV6-8; CDR3 DNA: TGTGCCAGCAGAAGGGACAGGGAGGGTTCACCCCTCCACTTT; CDR3 protein: CASRRDREGSPLHF
clone size: many; J gene: TRBJ1-2; D gene: TRBD1; V gene: TRBV7-8; CDR3 DNA: TGTGCCAGCAGCACCTACCGGGACAGTGGCTACACCTTC; CDR3 protein: CASSTYRDSGYTF